The 21 T cell receptor beta chains in this list originate from one sample, sequenced in a study of cytomegalovirus exposure and HLA in healthy donors. PCR was performed using 60 Vbeta and 13 Jbeta primers. Sequencing was performed with immunoSEQ multiplex PCR; in TCRdb, only in-frame clones are kept and a portion is missing. The sample contains roughly 260,000 clones, just under 85% of which appear only once. The specimen sequenced was PBMCs. These receptor sequences come from a woman aged 40 to 50 in good health and CMV-seropositive.

The CDR3 bases are TGTGCCAGCAGCTTTTCGCTTAGCGGGTTGGAGACCCAGTACTTC. Encoded protein: CASSFSLSGLETQYF. The J gene is TRBJ2-5, the V gene TRBV7-2, with TRBD2 matching over 7 bases. CDR3 size: 15 residues. CDR1 and CDR2 from the germline V gene are SGHTA and FQGNSA. The trim removed 3 bases at V and 5 bases at J, leaving 9 bases unmatched.

This clone was detected only once. The chain employs TRBV14 and TRBJ2-2, with D perhaps TRBD1 (5 bases). Per germline, CDR1 SGHDN and CDR2 FVKESK. The CDR3 covers 17 residues. The ends were cut back, 3 bases at V and 6 bases at J, with 20 bases in the middle. In nucleotides, the CDR3 is TGTGCCAGCAGCCAGGACCTCTTTTATGGGGCGGCCGGGGAGCTGTTTTTT. Translating gives CASSQDLFYGAAGELFF.

This chain joins TRBV27 and TRBJ2-5, with D unclear. This CDR3 spans 13 amino acids. The germline V gene encodes CDR1 MNHEY and CDR2 SMNVEV (reference sequence). Trimming took 4 bases from V and 4 from J, leaving 10 bases between them. DNA for the CDR3: TGTGCCAGCAGTTCCCCAATCGGAGAGACCCAGTACTTC. Translated: CASSSPIGETQYF.

The V gene is TRBV7-2, the J gene TRBJ2-1; 12 positions match TRBD2. Looked up from germline, CDR1 is SGHTA and CDR2 is FQGNSA. V lost 5 bases, J lost 6 bases, and 5 bases stayed unmatched. This CDR3 comprises 15 residues. Written as DNA, the CDR3 is TGTGCCAGCAGCCGGACTAGCGGGATTTCCAATGAGCAGTTCTTC. Its translation: CASSRTSGISNEQFF.

J is TRBJ2-7 and V is TRBV6-5, with TRBD1 matching 11 bases. CDR1 is MNHEY, CDR2 SVGAGI, per germline. V shed 4 bases, J shed 4 bases, and the junction held 9 bases outside the gene matches. The length of the CDR3 is 16 residues. This CDR3 reads CASSSVGTGGLYEQYF. The CDR3 DNA follows: TGTGCCAGCAGTTCCGTCGGGACAGGGGGATTGTACGAGCAGTACTTC.

The chain uses TRBV27 and TRBJ2-6; TRBD1 is a possible D gene (6 bases). CDR3 size: 16 residues. Germline assignment: CDR1 MNHEY and CDR2 SMNVEV (reference sequence). Trimming took off 2 bases at V and 4 bases at J, with 12 bases between the two ends. The CDR3 region is CASSLGWGRGANVLTF. DNA of the CDR3: TGTGCCAGCAGTTTAGGGTGGGGGCGGGGGGCCAACGTCCTGACTTTC.

The V call is TRBV10-3, the J call TRBJ2-1; the match to TRBD2 covers 13 bases. V was pared by 4 bases and J by 6 bases, with 12 bases of the junction left unmatched. From germline, CDR1 is ENHRY and CDR2 SYGVKD. This CDR3 is built from 18 residues. For the CDR3, the DNA is TGTGCCATCAGTGGGAGGACTAGCGGGAGTCCGTTGGGCAATGAGCAGTTCTTC. It is translated as CAISGRTSGSPLGNEQFF.

The V call is TRBV29-1, the J call TRBJ2-5; TRBD1 aligns across 10 bases. The end of the DNA is better explained by TRBJ2-7, so the J call may be wrong. The germline gives CDR1 SQVTM, CDR2 ANQGSEA. The CDR3 has 14 residues. CDR3 loop: CSVRAGQGHYEQYF. CDR3 nucleotides: TGCAGCGTGAGGGCGGGACAGGGGCACTACGAGCAGTACTTC.

In this sample, this clone turned up a few times. The rearrangement links TRBV5-1 to TRBJ2-1, with TRBD2 matching over 8 bases. J gave up 4 bases and V 3 bases, and 12 bases lay outside the gene matches. The CDR3 runs to 17 residues. The germline V gene has CDR1 SGHRS and CDR2 YFSETQ. In nucleotides, the CDR3 is TGCGCCAGCAGCTCCTCTTTAGGGACTAGTCTATACAATGAGCAGTTCTTC. Protein sequence: CASSSSLGTSLYNEQFF.

The chain employs TRBV2 and TRBJ2-5, with D possibly TRBD2 on 6 matching bases. From germline, CDR1 is SNHLY and CDR2 FYNNEI. V dropped 5 bases and J dropped 7 bases, with 23 bases sitting between them. The CDR3 is 16 amino acids. CDR3 bases: TGTGCCAGCAGTTTAGAGGGAGGTACCGCTGGTTGGACCCAGTACTTC. Translated, it gives CASSLEGGTAGWTQYF. Together with reference TRBV2 and TRBJ2-5, the CDR3 gives the full variable domain: EPEVTQTPSHQVTQMGQEVILRCVPISNHLYFYWYRQILGQKVEFLVSFYNNEISEKSEIFDDQFSVERPDGSNFTLKIRSTKLEDSAMYFCASSLEGGTAGWTQYFGPGTRLLVL.

The chain links TRBV25-1 to TRBJ1-2; possibly TRBD1 for D (5 bases). The CDR3 contains 13 residues. V was clipped by 3 bases and J by 6 bases, with 11 bases between them. CDR1 and CDR2 (germline): MGHDK, SYGVNS. DNA for the CDR3: TGTGCCAGCAGTGAGTTCTTCAGGGATGGCTACACCTTC. It encodes CASSEFFRDGYTF.

The rearrangement uses TRBV12-2 and TRBJ2-7; the table calls TRBD1, which could not be checked here. TRBV12-2 corresponds to a pseudogene. The CDR3 is 14 amino acids. CDR3 in DNA: TGTGCAAGTCGCTTATATAACATTACCTACGAGCAGTACTTC. Translation: CASRLYNITYEQYF.

The V and J genes are TRBV25-1 and TRBJ2-7; unclear D gene. Trimming left V 6 bases short and J 7 bases short, with 19 bases between. The germline gives CDR1 MGHDK, CDR2 SYGVNS. The CDR3 is 14 residues long. Written as DNA, the CDR3 is TGTGCCAGCAGCCCCCTTGCTGGAGAGAGGGAGCAGTACTTC. Protein product: CASSPLAGEREQYF.

The chain links TRBV19 to TRBJ1-2; D remains unclear. CDR1 and CDR2 (germline): LNHDA, SQIVND (reference sequence). This CDR3 region has 15 residues. Trimming cost V 3 bases and J 8 bases, with 19 bases left between them. The CDR3 sequence is CASSIVVGASEGYTF. In DNA form, the CDR3 reads TGTGCCAGTAGTATCGTGGTGGGTGCCTCGGAGGGCTACACCTTC.

The table lists this clone with a few counts. A junction end diverges from the germline sequence, so it may reflect a read error. CDR3 sequence: CAMSGLADTGELFF. DNA of the CDR3: TGTGCCATGAGTGGGCTAGCGGACACCGGGGAGCTGTTTTTT. J is TRBJ2-2 and V is TRBV10-3; 7 bases align to TRBD2. The CDR3 consists of 14 residues. Germline-derived CDR1 and CDR2 are ENHRY and SYGVKD.

V usage is TRBV19 and J usage is TRBJ1-4; 8 nucleotides match TRBD1. This CDR3 comprises 14 residues. CDR1 and CDR2 (germline): LNHDA, SQIVND (reference sequence). With 2 bases clipped from V and 5 bases from J, the junction kept 1 base outside the gene matches. The CDR3 nucleotides read TGTGCCAGTAGTATACAGGGGGCCAATGAAAAACTGTTTTTT. This gives the protein CASSIQGANEKLFF.

There are a few counts of this clone. The chain uses TRBV12-5 and TRBJ2-3; weak D call: TRBD2 (6 bases). Deletions cut 1 base from V and 4 bases from J, with 12 bases between. The CDR3 extends over 15 amino acids. Germline loops: CDR1 LGHNT, CDR2 FRNRAP. The DNA of the CDR3 is TGTGCTAGTGGTTTGGGTCTGGAGGGTGCAGATACGCAGTATTTT. This gives the protein CASGLGLEGADTQYF.

The chain uses TRBV5-1 and TRBJ2-3; weak D call: TRBD1 (5 bases). In germline, CDR1 is SGHRS, CDR2 YFSETQ. Trimming left V 4 bases short and J 3 bases short, with 12 bases between. The CDR3 covers 14 residues. The DNA of the CDR3 is TGCGCCAGCAGCGCTGGGCAGGGAACAGATACGCAGTATTTT. This sequence encodes CASSAGQGTDTQYF.

In DNA form, the CDR3 reads TGTGCCAGCAGCTTAACCACGGGGAGTGAGCAGTTCTTC. Its translation is CASSLTTGSEQFF. The chain links TRBV7-3 to TRBJ2-1; weak D call: TRBD2 (5 bases). This CDR3 spans 13 amino acids. Germline V gives CDR1 SGHTA, CDR2 FQGTGA. V lost 0 bases to trimming and J lost 9 bases, with 9 bases between them. The full variable domain, rest sourced from reference TRBV7-3 and TRBJ2-1, is GAGVSQTPSNKVTEKGKYVELRCDPISGHTALYWYRQSLGQGPEFLIYFQGTGAADDSGLPNDRFFAVRPEGSVSTLKIQRTERGDSAVYLCASSLTTGSEQFFGPGTRLTVL.

The V call is TRBV28, the J call TRBJ2-7, with unresolved D. Germline V gene data show CDR1 as MDHEN and CDR2 as SYDVKM. The CDR3 covers 11 residues. V was clipped by 3 bases and J by 3 bases, with 3 bases between them. CDR3 bases: TGTGCCAGCAGTTTTCACTACGAGCAGTACTTC. Protein sequence: CASSFHYEQYF.

The J gene is TRBJ1-2, the V gene TRBV7-9, with 8 positions matching TRBD1. This CDR3 has 15 residues. With 1 base clipped from V and 8 bases from J, the junction kept 9 bases outside the gene matches. Germline V gene sequence: CDR1 SEHNR, CDR2 FQNEAQ (reference sequence). This CDR3 is CASSLDRQGLKGYTF. CDR3 DNA sequence: TGTGCCAGCAGCTTAGACCGACAGGGGCTAAAAGGCTACACCTTC. Together with reference TRBV7-9 and TRBJ1-2, the CDR3 gives the full variable domain: DTGVSQNPRHKITKRGQNVTFRCDPISEHNRLYWYRQTLGQGPEFLTYFQNEAQLEKSRLLSDRFSAERPKGSFSTLEIQRTEQGDSAMYLCASSLDRQGLKGYTFGSGTRLTVV.